A selection of T cell receptor beta chains follows, all from one sample in a study of shared clonotypes between healthy human individuals. This table comes from immunoSEQ multiplex PCR, and its TCRdb copy is limited to in-frame clones, with some not included. Among hundreds of thousands of clones, less than 96% were seen once, and the ten largest hold 0.06%. The sequenced material came from naive CD4+ T cells sorted from blood. Receptor source: a woman younger than 45 in good health. The CDR3 runs from the conserved cysteine through the conserved F or W. Rows give clone size only sometimes, using once, few, many, or a class for an expanded clone.

clone_size,v_call,j_call,cdr3_aa
NA,TRBV5-4,TRBJ2-1,CASSFWEGNEQFF
NA,TRBV6-5,TRBJ1-1,CASSRDRNTEAFF
NA,TRBV7-2,TRBJ2-2,CASSLTGLYTGELFF
NA,TRBV6-1,TRBJ2-2,CASSEYRGNTGELFF
NA,TRBV14,TRBJ2-2,CASSQDRTSGFANTGELFF
NA,TRBV30,TRBJ1-1,CAWRTGLNTEAFF
NA,TRBV28,TRBJ2-7,CASIDRDRVYEQYF
NA,TRBV6-6,TRBJ2-7,CASSYSGGGQYF
NA,TRBV5-1,TRBJ2-1,CASRREEQHNEQFF
NA,TRBV5-6,TRBJ2-2,CASSTDTGWNTGELFF
NA,TRBV18,TRBJ2-3,CASSPYSGTDTQYF
NA,TRBV7-2,TRBJ2-1,CASSLGTGDYNEQFF
once,TRBV19,TRBJ2-7,CASRPLTGDTYEQHF
NA,TRBV23-1,TRBJ2-7,CASSQSKEQYF
NA,TRBV5-4,TRBJ2-3,CASRLTGGRDTQYF
NA,TRBV28,TRBJ2-5,CASSFAGTGVLETQYF
NA,TRBV28,TRBJ2-7,CASSPRQREQYF
NA,TRBV5-1,TRBJ1-1,CASSLAGRSLAFF
NA,TRBV29-1,TRBJ1-2,CSVASANYGYTF
NA,TRBV6-5,TRBJ1-2,CASRTGYGYTF
NA,TRBV28,TRBJ2-7,CASSPALTSYEQYF
NA,TRBV18,TRBJ1-2,CASSPIDHRGNYGYTF
NA,TRBV18,TRBJ2-1,CASSRPDKSSYNEQFF
once,TRBV6-5,TRBJ2-3,CASSASFSTDTQYF
NA,TRBV18,TRBJ2-3,CASSPPGQGGADTQYF
NA,TRBV28,TRBJ2-3,CASSLATDTQYF